The 31 T cell receptor beta chains listed next were all sequenced from one sample in a study of shared clonotypes between healthy human individuals. Here immunoSEQ multiplex PCR was the method, and the copy in TCRdb shows in-frame clones only, minus some. The sample consists of about 2.4 million clones, roughly 92% of them appearing once. The source material was naive CD4+ T cells sorted from blood. Subset specified: CD45RA+ positively selected. These receptors originate from a young man in good health.

The rearrangement joins TRBV6-5 to TRBJ1-2; D remains ambiguous. V lost 5 bases and J lost 4, with 14 bases in between. Germline CDR1 is MNHEY and CDR2 is SVGAGI. This CDR3 contains 14 residues. The CDR3 DNA follows: TGTGCCAGCAGTGAGCTACCTACGGGCTATGGCTACACCTTC. Translation: CASSELPTGYGYTF.

The J gene is TRBJ1-5, the V gene TRBV21-1; the listed D gene, TRBD1, was not tested against the DNA. TRBV21-1 is a pseudogene segment. This CDR3 is 17 amino acids long. The CDR3 region has the DNA TGTGCCAGCAGCAAAGGACAGGGGTTCGGACAAAATCAGCCCCAGCATTTT. This gives the protein CASSKGQGFGQNQPQHF.

The rearrangement links TRBV5-4 to TRBJ2-5, with D tentatively TRBD2 (5 bases). CDR1 and CDR2 from the germline V gene are SGHNT and YYREEE (reference sequence). The ends were cut back, 4 bases at V and 1 base at J, with 20 bases in the middle. The CDR3 has 17 amino acids. CDR3 sequence (DNA): TGTGCCAGCAGCCGCGGACTCCCAGCCCGGAGCCAAGAGACCCAGTACTTC. As protein: CASSRGLPARSQETQYF.

This chain joins TRBV28 and TRBJ1-2; D remains ambiguous. Germline V gene data show CDR1 as MDHEN and CDR2 as SYDVKM. V shed 6 bases and J shed 5 bases, with 13 bases lying between them. The CDR3 contains 13 residues. The CDR3 region has the DNA TGTGCCAGCAGCCCGCAGCTAATTTATGGCTACACCTTC. It is translated as CASSPQLIYGYTF.

V usage is TRBV5-1 and J usage is TRBJ2-7; D not resolved. The CDR3 is 13 amino acids. V was shortened by 4 bases and J by 3 bases, with 11 bases between the two germline ends. Germline assignment: CDR1 SGHRS and CDR2 YFSETQ. For the CDR3, the DNA is TGCGCCAGCAGCCCTGACCTTAACTACGAGCAGTACTTC. Amino acid sequence: CASSPDLNYEQYF.

The chain joins TRBV5-6 to TRBJ1-5; D not resolved. Germline V CDR1 and CDR2: SGHDT, YYEEEE. Trimming took off 0 bases at V and 0 bases at J, with 4 bases between the two ends. This CDR3 region has 14 residues. CDR3 bases: TGTGCCAGCAGCTTGGCCATTAGCAATCAGCCCCAGCATTTT. It yields the protein CASSLAISNQPQHF. Using reference TRBV5-6 and TRBJ1-5 for the parts outside the CDR3, the full variable domain is DAGVTQSPTHLIKTRGQQVTLRCSPKSGHDTVSWYQQALGQGPQFIFQYYEEEERQRGNFPDRFSGHQFPNYSSELNVNALLLGDSALYLCASSLAISNQPQHFGDGTRLSIL.

Only one count was recorded for this clone. The V gene is TRBV12-5, the J gene TRBJ2-2; 11 bases line up with TRBD1. CDR1 is LGHNT and CDR2 is FRNRAP in the germline V gene. The CDR3 runs 15 residues. V lost 6 bases and J lost 7; bases outside the gene matches: 7. The CDR3 coding sequence is TGTGCTAGTGGCCGCGGACAGGGGGCGAACGGGGAGCTGTTTTTT. The encoded protein is CASGRGQGANGELFF.

This chain joins TRBV5-1 and TRBJ2-1, with 10 bases matching TRBD2. This CDR3 is built from 15 residues. V lost 0 bases to trimming and J lost 6 bases; unmatched junction nucleotides: 3. CDR1 is SGHRS, CDR2 YFSETQ, per germline. In DNA, the CDR3 is TGCGCCAGCAGCTTGGAGCAGCGGGAGGGCAATGAGCAGTTCTTC. Its protein product is CASSLEQREGNEQFF.

The rearrangement joins TRBV28 to TRBJ2-2; TRBD2 agrees at 8 bases. The CDR3 is 15 residues long. V was pared by 6 bases and J by 2 bases, with 5 bases of the junction left unmatched. Germline assignment: CDR1 MDHEN and CDR2 SYDVKM. The CDR3 protein is CASRRAGVNTGELFF. CDR3 DNA sequence: TGTGCCAGCAGGAGAGCGGGGGTAAACACCGGGGAGCTGTTTTTT.

Concerning this clone itself: The sample holds other DNA sequences that translate to the same CDR3. The rearrangement joins TRBV5-1 to TRBJ1-3, with 9 bases fitting TRBD1. The CDR3 runs to 16 residues. Losses at the gene ends were 1 base for V and 0 bases for J; bases not matched to a gene: 2. Germline CDR1 reads SGHRS; CDR2 reads YFSETQ. CDR3 residues: CASSLQTGGSGNTIYF. DNA of the CDR3: TGCGCCAGCAGCTTGCAGACAGGGGGCTCTGGAAACACCATATATTTT.

The chain combines TRBV5-1 with TRBJ2-5; TRBD2 matches 13 bases. The end of the DNA is better explained by TRBJ2-7, so the J call may be wrong. Looked up from germline, CDR1 is SGHRS and CDR2 is YFSETQ. The CDR3 has 17 amino acids. This chain's CDR3 is CASSIDTSGRATHEQYF. The CDR3 bases are TGCGCCAGCAGCATAGACACTAGCGGGAGGGCCACCCACGAGCAGTACTTC.

The chain carries TRBV7-2 and TRBJ2-7; no clear D gene. Trimming pared 0 bases from V and 4 bases from J, leaving 13 bases between. Per germline, CDR1 SGHTA and CDR2 FQGNSA. This CDR3 contains 15 residues. This chain's CDR3 is CASSLAEPGIYEQYF. CDR3 coding DNA: TGTGCCAGCAGCTTAGCCGAACCCGGAATTTACGAGCAGTACTTC. The variable domain in full, with the rest retrieved from reference TRBV7-2 and TRBJ2-7, is GAGVSQSPSNKVTEKGKDVELRCDPISGHTALYWYRQSLGQGLEFLIYFQGNSAPDKSGLPSDRFSAERTGGSVSTLTIQRTQQEDSAVYLCASSLAEPGIYEQYFGPGTRLTVT.

This rearrangement joins TRBV5-8 to TRBJ1-1; 10 nucleotides line up with TRBD1. CDR1 SGHTS and CDR2 YDEGEE come from the germline V gene. V lost 0 bases to trimming and J lost 5 bases; unmatched junction nucleotides: 4. This CDR3 comprises 15 residues. CDR3 amino acids: CASSLDGQGVTEAFF. The CDR3 DNA reads as TGTGCCAGCAGCTTGGATGGACAGGGGGTGACTGAAGCTTTCTTT. Drawing the rest from reference TRBV5-8 and TRBJ1-1, the complete variable domain is EAGVTQSPTHLIKTRGQQATLRCSPISGHTSVYWYQQALGLGLQFLLWYDEGEERNRGNFPPRFSGRQFPNYSSELNVNALELEDSALYLCASSLDGQGVTEAFFGQGTRLTVV.

This clone occurred once. The rearrangement links TRBV28 to TRBJ1-1; D is perhaps TRBD1 (5 bases). This CDR3 is built from 16 residues. Deletions cut 1 base from V and 6 bases from J, with 18 bases between. Looked up from germline, CDR1 is MDHEN and CDR2 is SYDVKM. This chain's CDR3 is CASSLSPGTGGPEAFF. The CDR3 bases are TGTGCCAGCAGTTTATCCCCAGGAACGGGGGGACCTGAAGCTTTCTTT.

The chain couples TRBV2 to TRBJ1-4; D remains ambiguous. The CDR3 totals 11 residues. V was clipped by 8 bases and J by 15 bases, with 16 bases between them. Germline loops: CDR1 SNHLY, CDR2 FYNNEI. Here the CDR3 reads CASGENLRVFF. DNA for the CDR3: TGTGCCAGCGGAGAGAACCTTCGAGTGTTTTTT.

The chain recombines TRBV15 with TRBJ1-1; tentatively, D is TRBD1 (5 bases). This CDR3 has 14 residues. V lost 0 bases to trimming and J lost 4 bases, with 9 bases between them. Looked up from germline, CDR1 is LNHNV and CDR2 is YYDKDF (reference sequence). In DNA, the CDR3 is TGTGCCACCAGCAGAGACTTTGGGGCCACTGAAGCTTTCTTT. It translates to CATSRDFGATEAFF.

The CDR3 DNA follows: TGTGCCAGCAGCGATCGGACAGGGAGCTATGGCTACACCTTC. This encodes CASSDRTGSYGYTF. The chain employs TRBV9 and TRBJ1-2; 8 bases match TRBD1. The length of the CDR3 is 14 residues. J lost 4 bases, V lost 3 bases, and 5 bases had no gene match. Germline V gene data show CDR1 as SGDLS and CDR2 as YYNGEE. The whole variable domain, remainder taken from reference TRBV9 and TRBJ1-2, is DSGVTQTPKHLITATGQRVTLRCSPRSGDLSVYWYQQSLDQGLQFLIQYYNGEERAKGNILERFSAQQFPDLHSELNLSSLELGDSALYFCASSDRTGSYGYTFGSGTRLTVV.

The CDR3 loop reads CSVEDATGRNEQFF. The CDR3 DNA reads TGCAGCGTTGAAGATGCGACAGGGAGAAATGAGCAGTTCTTC. This rearrangement joins TRBV29-1 to TRBJ2-1; 7 bases fit TRBD1. The CDR3 is 14 amino acids. With V trimmed by 0 bases and J by 7 bases, 6 bases remained unmatched. Germline CDR1 reads SQVTM; CDR2 reads ANQGSEA.

V gene TRBV6-1 combines with J gene TRBJ2-7; possibly TRBD1 for D (5 bases). The V end was cut by 7 bases, the J end by 1 base, with 11 bases between. Germline assignment: CDR1 MNHNS and CDR2 SASEGT. This CDR3 has 13 residues. The CDR3 protein is CASNSRDSYEQYF. In DNA form, the CDR3 reads TGTGCCAGCAATTCCAGGGATTCCTACGAGCAGTACTTC.

This chain joins TRBV30 and TRBJ2-5, with D perhaps TRBD1 or TRBD2 (6 bases each). V was pared by 0 bases and J by 5 bases, with 25 bases between. The CDR3 runs to 18 residues. Germline values: CDR1 GTSNPN, CDR2 SVGIG (reference sequence). Written as DNA, the CDR3 is TGTGCCTGGAGTGTACATCATGAATTTGGGGGGCCAGGGGAGACCCAGTACTTC. Translating gives CAWSVHHEFGGPGETQYF.

With regard to this clone: Other nucleotide sequences in the sample specify the same CDR3. This chain uses TRBV9 with TRBJ2-1, with 7 nucleotides matching TRBD2. Germline V gene lookup returns CDR1 SGDLS and CDR2 YYNGEE. Germline trimming cut 0 bases from V and 0 bases from J; bases unmatched to any gene: 6. The CDR3 is 17 residues long. CDR3 region: CASSVEASGSSYNEQFF. CDR3 in DNA: TGTGCCAGCAGCGTAGAGGCTAGCGGAAGCTCCTACAATGAGCAGTTCTTC.

The V gene is TRBV7-2, the J gene TRBJ1-6, with D maybe TRBD1 (5 bases). The germline V gene encodes CDR1 SGHTA and CDR2 FQGNSA. Trimming took 5 bases from V and 5 from J, leaving 16 bases between them. This CDR3 has 16 amino acids. The CDR3: CASSVSRQLNNSPLHF. CDR3 coding DNA: TGTGCCAGCAGCGTCTCTAGACAGCTAAATAATTCACCCCTCCACTTT.

This clone was counted a single time. This chain links TRBV6-6 with TRBJ1-2; D remains unclear. The CDR3 loop spans 13 amino acids. The germline V gene has CDR1 MNHNY and CDR2 SVGAGI (reference sequence). Trimming shortened V by 6 bases and J by 9 bases, and 17 bases separated the two germline ends. CDR3 in amino acids: CASSPGVGVSYTF. CDR3 DNA: TGTGCCAGCAGCCCAGGTGTGGGCGTGAGCTACACCTTC.

This chain connects TRBV9 to TRBJ2-1; 7 bases align to TRBD2. This CDR3 comprises 16 residues. The germline V gene has CDR1 SGDLS and CDR2 YYNGEE. With 2 bases clipped from V and 6 bases from J, the junction kept 11 bases outside the gene matches. CDR3 protein: CASSVVGGRGINEQFF. The CDR3 nucleotides are TGTGCCAGCAGCGTTGTCGGCGGGAGAGGAATCAATGAGCAGTTCTTC.

The chain joins TRBV7-6 to TRBJ1-6; 7 nucleotides match TRBD1. V shed 5 bases and J 3 bases; nucleotides not matched to a gene: 10. From germline, CDR1 is SGHVS and CDR2 FNYEAQ. This CDR3 is 17 amino acids long. This CDR3 reads CASSSGTANDYNSPLHF. The CDR3 DNA is TGTGCCAGCAGCAGCGGGACAGCTAACGACTATAATTCACCCCTCCACTTT.

V is TRBV7-9 and J is TRBJ1-6, with D possibly matching TRBD1 (6 bases). V was trimmed by 4 bases and J by 2 bases, leaving 21 bases between them. Germline V CDR1 and CDR2: SEHNR, FQNEAQ (reference sequence). The CDR3 is made up of 19 amino acids. This chain's CDR3 is CASSYRVSPRNPYNSPLHF. The DNA for the CDR3 is TGTGCCAGCAGCTACAGGGTCAGCCCGCGGAATCCCTATAATTCACCCCTCCACTTT.

The rearrangement uses TRBV5-1 and TRBJ2-5; D uncertain. Per the germline V gene, CDR1 is SGHRS and CDR2 is YFSETQ. CDR3 size: 13 residues. The germline V and J ends were trimmed by 4 bases and 2 bases, with 9 bases remaining between them. CDR3 sequence: CASSPDTQETQYF. CDR3 sequence (DNA): TGCGCCAGCAGCCCAGACACACAAGAGACCCAGTACTTC.

The V call is TRBV5-5, the J call TRBJ2-5; 12 nucleotides agree with TRBD2. V lost 6 bases to trimming and J lost 1 base; unmatched junction nucleotides: 10. The CDR3 runs 17 residues. Germline-derived CDR1 and CDR2 are SGHKS and YYEKEE (reference sequence). The CDR3 coding sequence is TGTGCCAGCACCTGGGGTTCTAGCGGGGGGGTCCAAGAGACCCAGTACTTC. Protein sequence: CASTWGSSGGVQETQYF.

The sample holds one count of this clone. This chain links TRBV6-6 with TRBJ2-7, with 9 bases that match TRBD1. The CDR3 is 15 residues long. Trimming at V came to 6 bases and at J to 6 bases, leaving 12 bases not matched to a gene. The V gene's germline CDR1 is MNHNY and CDR2 SVGAGI (reference sequence). CDR3 amino acids: CASSPGTGTSGEQYF. In DNA, the CDR3 is TGTGCCAGCAGCCCCGGGACAGGGACCTCCGGCGAGCAGTACTTC.

This sequence joins TRBV6-5 and TRBJ1-1; D gene uncertain. This CDR3 comprises 14 residues. Germline V gene data show CDR1 as MNHEY and CDR2 as SVGAGI. Trimming removed 2 bases from V and 5 bases from J, with 12 bases in between. CDR3 coding DNA: TGTGCCAGCAGTTACGGCGGCATGTCGACTGAAGCTTTCTTT. Translation: CASSYGGMSTEAFF.

About this clone: Distinct nucleotide sequences in the sample also encode this CDR3. The J gene is TRBJ2-1, the V gene TRBV7-2, with D unresolved. V was clipped by 5 bases and J by 5 bases, with 10 bases between them. The CDR3 has 13 amino acids. Germline values: CDR1 SGHTA, CDR2 FQGNSA. The chain's CDR3 is CASSLPQNNEQFF. CDR3 DNA sequence: TGTGCCAGCAGCCTGCCACAAAACAATGAGCAGTTCTTC.